What follows are 8 T cell receptor beta chains derived from one specimen sequenced in a study of T cells in Graves' hyperthyroidism and ophthalmopathy. TCR beta CDR3 regions were amplified from RNA. Researchers ran a first-round RT-PCR on the TCR CDR3 using the HTBI primer set. TCRdb ran MiXCR on the multiplex PCR reads and lists one entry per CDR3 protein. There are hundreds of thousands of distinct CDR3 sequences in the sample; about 45% occur only once, and less than 9% lies in the top ten. Sequenced input: peripheral blood or thyroid tissue (not recorded which). These TCRs come from an adult man with Graves' disease, either hyperthyroidism or ophthalmopathy (not recorded which).

The chain employs TRBV15 and TRBJ2-6; no definite D call. V lost 0 bases and J 11 bases, leaving 14 bases between the germline ends. The CDR3 length is 15 residues. Germline V gene data show CDR1 as LNHNV and CDR2 as YYDKDF (reference sequence). The CDR3 nucleotides read TGTGCCACCAGCAGAGAGCCAGACGGGTCCTACGTCCTGACTTTC. Translated, it gives CATSREPDGSYVLTF.

The chain uses TRBV25-1 and TRBJ1-1; the match to TRBD1 covers 7 bases. This CDR3 is 9 amino acids long. Trimming cost V 10 bases and J 12 bases; bases outside gene matches: 5. Germline assignment: CDR1 MGHDK and CDR2 SYGVNS. CDR3 in DNA: TGTGCCACCCGACAGGGCACTTTCTTT. Protein sequence: CATRQGTFF.

This chain connects TRBV20-1 to TRBJ2-7; no firm D call. The germline gives CDR1 DFQATT, CDR2 SNEGSKA (reference sequence). V was trimmed by 3 bases and J by 7 bases, leaving 16 bases between them. This CDR3 is 13 amino acids long. Here the CDR3 reads CSASAAGRQEQYF. Written as DNA, the CDR3 is TGCAGTGCTAGTGCTGCAGGCCGGCAAGAGCAGTACTTC.

This clonotype was seen only once. The chain links TRBV15 to TRBJ1-1, with D unresolved. CDR1 and CDR2 from the germline V gene are LNHNV and YYDKDF (reference sequence). The CDR3 contains 13 residues. The V and J ends lost 6 bases and 3 bases respectively, with 11 bases between them. The CDR3 bases are TGTGCCACCAGTCCCCGGGCGGACACTGAAGCTTTCTTT. Residues: CATSPRADTEAFF.

The CDR3: CSARGAGYNSPLHF. The CDR3 DNA follows: TGCAGCGCTAGAGGAGCAGGCTATAATTCACCCCTCCACTTT. V gene TRBV29-1 combines with J gene TRBJ1-6; D not resolved. The CDR3 has 14 residues. Deletions cut 7 bases from V and 3 bases from J, with 13 bases between. Germline-derived CDR1 and CDR2 are SQVTM and ANQGSEA.

V and J are TRBV7-8 and TRBJ2-7; D may be TRBD1 (5 bases). The germline V gene has CDR1 SGHVS and CDR2 FQNEAQ. The CDR3 has 13 amino acids. V lost 5 bases and J 5 bases, leaving 13 bases between the germline ends. CDR3 DNA sequence: TGTGCCAGCAGCCTCGCCCTCAGGGACGAGCAGTACTTC. Encoded protein: CASSLALRDEQYF.

Notes on this clonotype: A much larger clonotype is one base distant, so this may be a read error. Since the CDR3 does not end with the conserved phenylalanine or tryptophan, this likely comes from a read error. No DNA is shown, since the ends of the CDR3 on it are uncertain; the CDR3 is the one TCRdb lists. The rearrangement links TRBV12-3 or TRBV12-4 to TRBJ1-4; whether TRBD1, the table's D call, matches the DNA was not checked. Termini included, the CDR3 measures 10 amino acids. CDR3 sequence: CASLTGRSSA.

This clonotype occurred a few times. The genes are TRBV19 and TRBJ1-2; D may be TRBD1 (5 bases). This CDR3 contains 14 residues. The ends were cut back, 7 bases at V and 2 bases at J, with 14 bases in the middle. The germline gives CDR1 LNHDA, CDR2 SQIVND (reference sequence). CDR3: CASMGSWGNYGYTF. DNA for the CDR3: TGTGCCAGTATGGGGTCCTGGGGGAACTATGGCTACACCTTC.